This note documents a single TCR beta chain sequence. Its recognized antigen is unknown. Sequence at one end of the junction differs from germline and may be a read error. These data belong to a study of response to subunit inactivated influenza vaccine (dated by TCRdb to 2016 to 2019). At the level of the whole study: Deep quantitative profiling of the T cell receptor repertoire was used in the study to follow responses to a trivalent subunit inactivated influenza vaccine. General conclusions and limits of the study: The authors proposed that each seasonal influenza vaccination may bring in only a limited number of new T cells.

Taken from cysteine to phenylalanine, the CDR3 has 14 residues. Kept here is only the CDR3 DNA, which spans 42 bases and is read in frame from base 1. Libraries were made using RT-PCR. The sequencing machine was an Illumina HiSeq 2500. TCRdb passed the public sequencing reads through fastp at Q25 and MiXCR, retaining productive beta sequences. Records with the same CDR3 protein are collapsed into one entry carrying the most frequent genes and DNA. The sample data list roughly 630,000 distinct CDR3 sequences, and approximately 14% of these were observed just once. About 7.4% of the sample is taken by the ten largest.

Sequenced here: PBMCs from blood, sampled 14 days before vaccination. The clonotype comes from a man aged 50-59 years who received an inactivated influenza vaccine. Donor details come from another sample of the same person, matched by shared clones. This sequence uses TRBV12-3 or TRBV12-4 and TRBJ2-1; TRBD2 lines up with 8 middle nucleotides. The DNA reads as follows: TGTGCCGGCAGCTCGGGACTAGGGGCTAGTGAGCAGTTCTTC. Translated, this is CAGSSGLGASEQFF.